This entry concerns a single T cell receptor (beta chain). There is no known antigen for this receptor. No base qualities exist here, and no much larger clone lies one base off it. V is clipped by 6 bases and J by 2 bases, and the sequence between their germline boundaries is 10 bases long. CDR1 and CDR2 were assigned from the germline V gene as MNHEY and SVGAGI. Including the terminal cysteine and phenylalanine, the CDR3 comprises 14 residues. The entry retains the CDR3 DNA only, 42 bases that are in frame from base 1. The time point label here, explained by the study, means: about 28 days (+/-7) after the second vaccine dose. AZD1222 recipients with second doses at about 4 weeks or about 12 weeks were pooled, because spike-specific TCR depth and breadth did not differ between schedules. Samples from vaccinated people were obtained from the UK trials COV001 and COV002, which included a single-blind randomized controlled phase 2/3 trial of AZD1222 (ChAdOx1 nCoV-19) in healthy adults. Trial participant PBMC samples were collected at day 0 and day 28 after the second dose for TCRbeta chain sequencing.

The sample is drawn from a study of T cell responses to AZD1222 COVID-19 vaccine (dated by TCRdb to about 2021). At the level of the whole study: TCR sequencing was performed for 230 to 250 trial participants, of whom around 210 were given two doses of AZD1222 and approximately 25 were given two doses of MenACWY control vaccine. Enrollment into the trials was organized by age into subgroups of 18-55, 56-69 and 70-plus years, and those subgroups contained roughly 160, 29 and 62 TCR-sequenced participants, respectively.

Study-wide findings and limitations: Spike-specific TCR breadth and depth rose significantly after two AZD1222 doses compared with day 0 and with MenACWY recipients. Because no samples from the day 14 peak response were available, repertoires could be characterized only after the peak T cell response. CD4 TCRs associated with the vaccine covered the entire spike protein, and the dominant responses were in regions 160-218 and 743-854. Participants were mostly white British and included more females than males, and it was suggested by the authors that clonal diversity may have been underestimated. Reportedly, close to half of the unique spike-specific TCRs recognized epitopes lying outside the regions that are mutated in the B.1.351 and B.1.1.7 variants. Conclusions about previously exposed vaccinees were limited because only six AZD1222 recipients were SARS-CoV-2 seropositive at baseline. The 56-69-year group was small, and its depth increase did not reach significance, likely because of low power.

The CDR3 regions of human TCRbeta chains were analyzed by immunosequencing. Processing in the source paper ran as follows. TCRs in the repertoires were matched against a reference library of SARS-CoV-2-specific TCRs that had been generated with the MIRA antigen-specificity platform. Breadth was defined as the fraction of unique TCRs that were SARS-CoV-2-associated, and depth was defined as the fraction of total T cells that were SARS-CoV-2-associated. Using the MIRA data, every spike-specific TCR was mapped to the spike region that the TCR reacted to and assigned to either a CD4 or a CD8 class. Log10-transformed breadth and depth values were compared by one-way ANOVA with Sidak's multiple comparisons tests. TCRdb stores this immuneACCESS table with in-frame sequences only. Part of the clones is absent; in the studies checked, under half of the shortfall reflects unresolved V genes, and no reason is known for the rest. From that table come the V and J calls and clone size; the DNA was used to work out D and trimming. The sample profile shows about 89,000 clones; about 86% of them were found once. The ten largest clones capture 4.5% to 7% of the sample.

The TCR originated in an adult who received the AZD1222 COVID-19 vaccine. The chain links TRBV6-5 with TRBJ1-4; TRBD1 is a weak D gene call, 6 bases matching. The sequences come from peripheral blood, collected 28 days after the second AZD1222 dose. The sequenced DNA: TGTGCCAGCAGCCAGGGGTTTACTAATGAAAAACTGTTTTTT. It translates to CASSQGFTNEKLFF.